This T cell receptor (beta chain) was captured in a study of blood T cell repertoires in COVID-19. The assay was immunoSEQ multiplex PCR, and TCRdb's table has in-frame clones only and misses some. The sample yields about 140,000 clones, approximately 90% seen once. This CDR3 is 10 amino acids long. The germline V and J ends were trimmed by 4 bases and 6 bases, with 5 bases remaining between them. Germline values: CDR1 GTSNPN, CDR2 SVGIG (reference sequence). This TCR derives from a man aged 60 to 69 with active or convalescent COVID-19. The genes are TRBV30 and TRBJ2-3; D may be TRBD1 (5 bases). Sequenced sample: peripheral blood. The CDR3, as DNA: TGTGCCTGGACAGGGGATACGCAGTATTTT. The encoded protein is CAWTGDTQYF.